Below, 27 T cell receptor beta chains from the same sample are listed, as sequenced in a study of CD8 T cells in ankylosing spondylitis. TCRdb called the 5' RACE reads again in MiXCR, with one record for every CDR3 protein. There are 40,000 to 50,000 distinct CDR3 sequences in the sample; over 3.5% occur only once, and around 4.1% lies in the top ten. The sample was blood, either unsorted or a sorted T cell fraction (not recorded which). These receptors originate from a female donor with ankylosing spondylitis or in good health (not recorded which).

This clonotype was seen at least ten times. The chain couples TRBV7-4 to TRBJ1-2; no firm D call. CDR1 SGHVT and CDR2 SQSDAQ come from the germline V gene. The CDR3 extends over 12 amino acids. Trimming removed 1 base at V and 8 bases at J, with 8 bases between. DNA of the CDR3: TGTGCCAGCAGCTTAGGTGCAGGAGGCTACACCTTC. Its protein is CASSLGAGGYTF.

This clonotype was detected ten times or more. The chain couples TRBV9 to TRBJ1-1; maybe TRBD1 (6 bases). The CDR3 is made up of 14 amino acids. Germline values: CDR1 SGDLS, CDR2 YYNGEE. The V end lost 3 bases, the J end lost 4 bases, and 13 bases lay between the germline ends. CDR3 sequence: CASSEGGKGTEAFF. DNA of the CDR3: TGTGCCAGCAGCGAGGGGGGGAAGGGCACTGAAGCTTTCTTT.

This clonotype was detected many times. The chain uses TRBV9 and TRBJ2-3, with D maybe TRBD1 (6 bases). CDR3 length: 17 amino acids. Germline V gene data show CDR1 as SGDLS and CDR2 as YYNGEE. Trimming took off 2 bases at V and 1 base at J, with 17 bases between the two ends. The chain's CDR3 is CASSVGPGVRGTDTQYF. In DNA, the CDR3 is TGTGCCAGCAGCGTTGGTCCAGGGGTTCGTGGCACAGATACGCAGTATTTT.

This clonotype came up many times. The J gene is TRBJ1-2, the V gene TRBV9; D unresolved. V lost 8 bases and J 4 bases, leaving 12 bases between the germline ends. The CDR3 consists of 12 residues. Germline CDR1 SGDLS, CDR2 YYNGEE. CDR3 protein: CASRTDVYGYTF. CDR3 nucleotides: TGTGCCAGTAGAACAGACGTCTATGGCTACACCTTC.

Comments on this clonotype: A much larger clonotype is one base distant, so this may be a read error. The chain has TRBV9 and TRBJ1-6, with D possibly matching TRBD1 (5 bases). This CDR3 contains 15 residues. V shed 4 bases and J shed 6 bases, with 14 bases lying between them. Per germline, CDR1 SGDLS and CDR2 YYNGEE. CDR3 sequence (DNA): TGTGCCAGCAGCCCAGCGACAAGGGGTAATTCACCCCTCCACTTT. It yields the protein CASSPATRGNSPLHF. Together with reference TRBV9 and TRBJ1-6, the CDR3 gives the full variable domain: DSGVTQTPKHLITATGQRVTLRCSPRSGDLSVYWYQQSLDQGLQFLIQYYNGEERAKGNILERFSAQQFPDLHSELNLSSLELGDSALYFCASSPATRGNSPLHFGNGTRLTVT.

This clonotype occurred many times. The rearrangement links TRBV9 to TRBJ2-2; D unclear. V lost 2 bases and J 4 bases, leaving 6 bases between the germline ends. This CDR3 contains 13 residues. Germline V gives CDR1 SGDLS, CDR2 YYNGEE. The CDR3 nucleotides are TGTGCCAGCAGCGTCGAGTTCACCGGGGAGCTGTTTTTT. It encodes CASSVEFTGELFF.

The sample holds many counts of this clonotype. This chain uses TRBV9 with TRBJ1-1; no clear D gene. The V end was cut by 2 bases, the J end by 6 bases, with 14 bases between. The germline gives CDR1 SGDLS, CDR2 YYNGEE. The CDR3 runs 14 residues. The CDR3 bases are TGTGCCAGCAGCGTTGCCCCATACCATTCTGAAGCTTTCTTT. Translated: CASSVAPYHSEAFF. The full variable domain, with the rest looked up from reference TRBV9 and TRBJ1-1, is DSGVTQTPKHLITATGQRVTLRCSPRSGDLSVYWYQQSLDQGLQFLIQYYNGEERAKGNILERFSAQQFPDLHSELNLSSLELGDSALYFCASSVAPYHSEAFFGQGTRLTVV.

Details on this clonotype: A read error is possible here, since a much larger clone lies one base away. The chain's CDR3 is CASSVTGATTVAFF. As DNA, the CDR3 is TGTGCCAGCAGCGTTACGGGGGCCACCACTGTAGCTTTCTTT. V gene TRBV9 combines with J gene TRBJ1-1; weak D call: TRBD1 (6 bases). Germline-derived CDR1 and CDR2 are SGDLS and YYNGEE. The CDR3 has 14 residues.

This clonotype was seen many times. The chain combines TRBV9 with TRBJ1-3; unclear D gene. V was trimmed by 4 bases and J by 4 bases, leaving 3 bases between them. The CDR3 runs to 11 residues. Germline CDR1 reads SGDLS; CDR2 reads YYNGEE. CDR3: CASSTGNTIYF. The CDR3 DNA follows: TGTGCCAGCAGCACCGGAAACACCATATATTTT.

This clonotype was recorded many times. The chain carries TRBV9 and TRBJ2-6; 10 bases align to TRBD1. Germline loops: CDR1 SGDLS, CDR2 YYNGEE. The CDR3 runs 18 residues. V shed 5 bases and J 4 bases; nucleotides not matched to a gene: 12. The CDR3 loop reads CASSLGGQGFSGANVLTF. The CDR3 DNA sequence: TGTGCCAGCAGTCTAGGGGGACAGGGGTTTTCCGGGGCCAACGTCCTGACTTTC.

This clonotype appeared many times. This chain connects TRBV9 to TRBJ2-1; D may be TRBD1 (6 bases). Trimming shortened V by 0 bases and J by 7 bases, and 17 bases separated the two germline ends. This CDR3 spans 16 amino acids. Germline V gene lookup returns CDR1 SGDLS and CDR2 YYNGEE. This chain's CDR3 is CASSVETRGNPNEQFF. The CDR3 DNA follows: TGTGCCAGCAGCGTAGAGACCAGGGGCAACCCGAATGAGCAGTTCTTC. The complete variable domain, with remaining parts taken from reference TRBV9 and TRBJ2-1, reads DSGVTQTPKHLITATGQRVTLRCSPRSGDLSVYWYQQSLDQGLQFLIQYYNGEERAKGNILERFSAQQFPDLHSELNLSSLELGDSALYFCASSVETRGNPNEQFFGPGTRLTVL.

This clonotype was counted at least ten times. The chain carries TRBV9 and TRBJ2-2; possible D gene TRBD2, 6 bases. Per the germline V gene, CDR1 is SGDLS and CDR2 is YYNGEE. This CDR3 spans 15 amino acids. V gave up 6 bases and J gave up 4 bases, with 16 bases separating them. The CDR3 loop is CASTGGRSGTGELFF. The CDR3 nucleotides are TGTGCCAGCACTGGGGGGAGGTCCGGCACCGGGGAGCTGTTTTTT.

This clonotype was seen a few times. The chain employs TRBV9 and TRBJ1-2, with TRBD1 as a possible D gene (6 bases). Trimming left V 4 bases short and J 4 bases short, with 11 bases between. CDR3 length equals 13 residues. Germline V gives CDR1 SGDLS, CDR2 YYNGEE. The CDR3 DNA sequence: TGTGCCAGCAGCTTACAGGGTCCCTATGGCTACACCTTC. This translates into CASSLQGPYGYTF. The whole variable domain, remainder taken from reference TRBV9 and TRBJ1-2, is DSGVTQTPKHLITATGQRVTLRCSPRSGDLSVYWYQQSLDQGLQFLIQYYNGEERAKGNILERFSAQQFPDLHSELNLSSLELGDSALYFCASSLQGPYGYTFGSGTRLTVV.

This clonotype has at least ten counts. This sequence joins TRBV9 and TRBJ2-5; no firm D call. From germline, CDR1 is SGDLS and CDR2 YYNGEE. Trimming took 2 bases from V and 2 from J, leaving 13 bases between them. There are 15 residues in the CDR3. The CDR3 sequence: CASSVDGRSQETQYF. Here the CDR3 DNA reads TGTGCCAGCAGCGTGGATGGGCGCAGTCAAGAGACCCAGTACTTC. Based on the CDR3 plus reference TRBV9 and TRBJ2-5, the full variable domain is DSGVTQTPKHLITATGQRVTLRCSPRSGDLSVYWYQQSLDQGLQFLIQYYNGEERAKGNILERFSAQQFPDLHSELNLSSLELGDSALYFCASSVDGRSQETQYFGPGTRLLVL.

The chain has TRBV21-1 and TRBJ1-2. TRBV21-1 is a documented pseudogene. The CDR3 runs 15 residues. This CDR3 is CASSFPGSRNHGYTF. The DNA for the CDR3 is TGTGCCAGCAGCTTTCCTGGATCGCGCAACCATGGCTACACCTTC.

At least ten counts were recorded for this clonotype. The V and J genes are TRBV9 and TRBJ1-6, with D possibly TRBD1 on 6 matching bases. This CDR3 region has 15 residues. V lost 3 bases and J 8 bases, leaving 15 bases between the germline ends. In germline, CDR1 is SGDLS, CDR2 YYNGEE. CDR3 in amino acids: CASSAGGAWDSPLHF. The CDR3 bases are TGTGCCAGCAGCGCTGGGGGGGCGTGGGATTCACCCCTCCACTTT.

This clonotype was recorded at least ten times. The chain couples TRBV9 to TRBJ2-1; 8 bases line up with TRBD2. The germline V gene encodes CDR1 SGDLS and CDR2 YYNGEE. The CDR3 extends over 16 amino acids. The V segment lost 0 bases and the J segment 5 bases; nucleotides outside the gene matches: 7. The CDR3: CASSVGITGGHNEQFF. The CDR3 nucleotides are TGTGCCAGCAGCGTAGGGATTACGGGGGGGCACAATGAGCAGTTCTTC. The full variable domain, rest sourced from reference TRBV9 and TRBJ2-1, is DSGVTQTPKHLITATGQRVTLRCSPRSGDLSVYWYQQSLDQGLQFLIQYYNGEERAKGNILERFSAQQFPDLHSELNLSSLELGDSALYFCASSVGITGGHNEQFFGPGTRLTVL.

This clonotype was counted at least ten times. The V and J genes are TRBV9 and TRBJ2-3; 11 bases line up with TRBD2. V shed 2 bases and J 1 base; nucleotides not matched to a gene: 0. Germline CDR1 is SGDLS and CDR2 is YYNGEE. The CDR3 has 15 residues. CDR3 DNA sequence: TGTGCCAGCAGCGTTAGCGGGGGGGGCACAGATACGCAGTATTTT. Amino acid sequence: CASSVSGGGTDTQYF.

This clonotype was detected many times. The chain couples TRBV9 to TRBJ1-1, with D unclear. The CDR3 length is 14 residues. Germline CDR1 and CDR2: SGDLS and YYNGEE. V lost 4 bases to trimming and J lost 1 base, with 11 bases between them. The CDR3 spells CASSTTTGNTEAFF. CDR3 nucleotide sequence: TGTGCCAGCAGCACTACCACGGGGAACACTGAAGCTTTCTTT.

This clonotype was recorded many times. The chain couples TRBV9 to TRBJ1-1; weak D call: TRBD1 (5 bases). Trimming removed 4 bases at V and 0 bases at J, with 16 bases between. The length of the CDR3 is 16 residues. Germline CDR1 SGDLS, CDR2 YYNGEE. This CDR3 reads CASSPHPGAMNTEAFF. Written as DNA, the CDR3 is TGTGCCAGCAGCCCTCACCCCGGGGCTATGAACACTGAAGCTTTCTTT.

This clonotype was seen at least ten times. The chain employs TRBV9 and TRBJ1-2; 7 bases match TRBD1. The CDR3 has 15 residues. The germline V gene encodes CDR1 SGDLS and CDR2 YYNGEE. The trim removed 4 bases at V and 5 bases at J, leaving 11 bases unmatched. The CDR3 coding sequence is TGTGCCAGCAGCCCCGAAGGGGGGACAGCGTATGGCTACACCTTC. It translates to CASSPEGGTAYGYTF.

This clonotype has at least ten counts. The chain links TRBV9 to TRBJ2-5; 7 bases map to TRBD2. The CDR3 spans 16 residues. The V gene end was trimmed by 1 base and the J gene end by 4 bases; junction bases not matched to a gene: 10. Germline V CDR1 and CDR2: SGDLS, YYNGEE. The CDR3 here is CASSVHPGGGGETQYF. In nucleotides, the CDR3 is TGTGCCAGCAGCGTACACCCGGGGGGTGGTGGAGAGACCCAGTACTTC.

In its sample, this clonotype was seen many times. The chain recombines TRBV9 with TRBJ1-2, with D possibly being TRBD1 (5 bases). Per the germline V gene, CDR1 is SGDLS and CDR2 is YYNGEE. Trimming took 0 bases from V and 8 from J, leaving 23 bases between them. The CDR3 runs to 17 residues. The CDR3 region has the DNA TGTGCCAGCAGCGTAGCCGCAAGTCCCCAGGGCCCGGGCGGCTACACCTTC. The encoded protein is CASSVAASPQGPGGYTF.

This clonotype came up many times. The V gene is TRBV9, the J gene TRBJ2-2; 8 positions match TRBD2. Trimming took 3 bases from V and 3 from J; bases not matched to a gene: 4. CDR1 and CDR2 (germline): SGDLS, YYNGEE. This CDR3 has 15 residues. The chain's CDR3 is CASSAGLADTGELFF. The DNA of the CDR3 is TGTGCCAGCAGCGCTGGACTAGCAGACACCGGGGAGCTGTTTTTT.

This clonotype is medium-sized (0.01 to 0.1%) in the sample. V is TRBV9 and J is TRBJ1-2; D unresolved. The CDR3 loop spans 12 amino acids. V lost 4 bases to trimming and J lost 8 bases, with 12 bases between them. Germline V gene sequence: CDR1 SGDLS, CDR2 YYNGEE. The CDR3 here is CASSLPVEGYTF. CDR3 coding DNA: TGTGCCAGCAGCCTACCGGTGGAGGGCTACACCTTC.

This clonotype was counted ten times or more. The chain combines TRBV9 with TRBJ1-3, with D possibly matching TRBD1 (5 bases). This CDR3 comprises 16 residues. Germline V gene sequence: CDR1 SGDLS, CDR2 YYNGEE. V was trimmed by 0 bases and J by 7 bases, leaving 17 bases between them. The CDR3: CASSVDGRGWGNTIYF. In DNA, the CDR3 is TGTGCCAGCAGCGTAGACGGCAGAGGCTGGGGGAACACCATATATTTT.

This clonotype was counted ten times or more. CDR3 loop: CASSVDTGLKREQYF. CDR3 coding DNA: TGTGCCAGCAGCGTAGATACAGGGTTAAAACGCGAGCAGTACTTC. The chain recombines TRBV9 with TRBJ2-7; a possible D gene is TRBD1 (6 bases). Trimming shortened V by 0 bases and J by 6 bases, and 16 bases separated the two germline ends. The CDR3 totals 15 residues. Germline V CDR1 and CDR2: SGDLS, YYNGEE.